This T cell receptor (beta chain) comes out of a study of shared clonotypes between healthy human individuals (dated by TCRdb to 2018 to 2020). At the level of the whole study: A few men and two women, aged 18 to 49 years, made up the cohort. To estimate repertoire size and how much clonotypes are shared between individuals, the study performed deep sequencing of blood TCR repertoires from roughly five healthy adults. To increase sequencing depth and limit assay-specific biases, TCR repertoire library preparation and sequencing were carried out by different laboratories using diverse techniques. Leukapheresis yielded between about 0.8 and 8.9 billion PBMCs per donor. The investigation overall reported the following: Pairwise subsampling indicated that sequencing depth was expected to affect the degree of clonotype sharing among donors. Because the study included a small number of donors, the genetic and exposure-history diversity represented was limited. Sampling was restricted to blood, and TCR repertoires in tissues likely differ from the TCR repertoires found in blood.

Concerning this clone itself: Its cognate antigen has yet to be identified. Base qualities are not recorded, but no much larger clone differs from it by a single base.

Using the deep immunoSEQ assay, TCR CDR3 regions were amplified from genomic DNA by multiplex PCR. For each cell subset, the extracted genomic DNA was distributed evenly across all wells of several immunoSEQ 96-well plates, and each plate served as one replicate. For unsorted PBMC, roughly 0.3 ug genomic DNA, equal to tens of thousands of T cell genomes, was loaded into each replicate PCR. Ten immunoSEQ deep assay plates were used to sequence unsorted PBMC genomic DNA. Purified libraries were measured with a Qubit 3.0 fluorometer, size-checked on a Bioanalyzer 2100, and measured again with the KAPA Library Quantification kit. Each immunoSEQ 96-well plate was sequenced on its own single-read 150-cycle Illumina NextSeq 550 flow cell. Under the source paper's analysis protocol: Because the immunoSEQ output held only junctional sequences and lacked quality scores, the filtering could not match the filtering applied to full-length reads. Sequences were annotated with PyIR, a Python wrapper for IgBLAST v1.9, and V/J genes and CDR3 were assigned using IMGT germline references. Reads were removed for weak V/J assignments (E-value above 1e-6), missing CDR3, stop codons, out-of-frame junctions, or ambiguous translated residues. V3J clonotypes were defined as sequences sharing the same inferred V gene, J gene, and CDR3 amino acid sequence. Percentage overlap between repertoires was calculated by dividing the number of shared unique clonotypes by the size of the smaller repertoire. Repertoire richness was assessed with RTK rarefaction, the Chao1 estimator, and Recon v2.1 estimates of unobserved clonotypes. TCRdb carries this immuneACCESS record with in-frame sequences only. Its versions omit some clonotypes, under half of them owing to an unresolved V gene in the studies checked, with the rest unexplained. V, J and clone size are taken as reported in that table, and D and trimming were inferred from the DNA itself. The sample includes some 530,000 clones, with around 73% observed a single time. The ten biggest clones cover more than 10% of the sample.

The donors were healthy, HIV-negative adults with no recently reported acute infections or vaccinations. Every donor was a Caucasian adult living in Nashville, Tennessee, USA. For unsorted samples, 70 million to 95 million PBMCs were counted, and genomic DNA was extracted using the QIAamp DNA Blood Mini kit. After blood collection by leukapheresis, PBMCs were isolated using Ficoll-Histopaque density gradient centrifugation and then cryopreserved in the vapor phase of liquid nitrogen. The TCR originated in a woman aged 40 to 50 in good health. Some clones in this sample may be carry-over from other donors' samples. Sequencing was done on a sample of PBMCs.

The CDR3 sequence is CASSPLLAGGTETQYF. The DNA is TGTGCCAGCTCACCACTTCTAGCGGGAGGCACAGAGACCCAGTACTTC. The rearranged segments are TRBV18 and TRBJ2-5; the junction holds 11 bases that match TRBD2. V and J are trimmed by 1 base and 4 bases, and the gene matches miss 5 bases of the junction. Its CDR3 holds 16 amino acids, cysteine through phenylalanine. Left in the record is the CDR3 DNA by itself, 48 bases read in frame from the first base. CDR1 and CDR2 are drawn from the germline V gene: KGHSH, LQKENI.